This T cell receptor (beta chain) emerged from a study of shared clonotypes between healthy human individuals (dated by TCRdb to about 2020). For the study in its entirety: A few men and two women, aged 18 to 49 years, made up the cohort. Per donor, three plates each were used for CD4 naive and CD4 memory, two for CD8 naive, and one for CD8 memory. The study deeply sequenced blood TCR repertoires of five healthy adults to estimate repertoire size and the extent of clonotype sharing between individuals. Different laboratories and diverse techniques were used to prepare libraries and sequence TCR repertoires, to increase sequencing depth and limit assay-specific biases. Per donor, leukapheresis produced somewhere between about 0.9 and 9.5 billion PBMCs. What the authors observed across the whole study: Rarefaction of sorted-subset datasets indicated incomplete sequencing despite the large sequencing depth. Clonotypes shared by all four sorted-subset donors showed higher generation probabilities than non-shared clonotypes. When a few donors were compared, the shared fraction of clonotypes was 5% to 6.5% for naive CD4, less than 4% for naive CD8, 2% to 2.5% for memory CD4, and around 0.37% for memory CD8. Because the study included only a small number of donors, the genetic and exposure-history diversity represented was limited. Larger estimated clonotype richness was generally found for naive subsets than for memory subsets. Sampling was restricted to blood, and TCR repertoires in tissue are likely to differ from TCR repertoires in blood. Pairwise subsampling led to the expectation that sequencing depth would affect the degree of clonotype sharing among donors.

Using the deep immunoSEQ assay, multiplex PCR amplified TCR CDR3 regions from genomic DNA. Extracted genomic DNA from each cell subset was spread evenly across all wells of several immunoSEQ 96-well plates, with each plate serving as a replicate. Each replicate PCR for sorted subsets received about 200 ng genomic DNA, equal to roughly 29,000 T cell genomes. Purified libraries were measured with a Qubit 3.0 fluorometer, size-checked on a Bioanalyzer 2100, and measured again with the KAPA Library Quantification kit. Every immunoSEQ 96-well plate was sequenced on a dedicated single-read 150-cycle Illumina NextSeq 550 flow cell. The study's own analysis went as follows. Because the immunoSEQ output included only junctional sequences and no quality scores, the filtering could not be the same as the filtering used for full-length reads. Sequences were annotated with PyIR, a Python wrapper for IgBLAST v1.9, and V/J genes and CDR3 were assigned using IMGT germline references. Reads were filtered out if the reads had weak V/J assignments (E-value above 1e-6), no CDR3, stop codons, out-of-frame junctions, or ambiguous translated residues. V3J clonotypes were defined as sequences sharing an identical inferred V gene, J gene, and CDR3 amino acid sequence. To compute the percentage overlap between repertoires, the number of shared unique clonotypes was divided by the size of the smaller repertoire. RTK rarefaction, the Chao1 estimator, and Recon v2.1 estimates of unobserved clonotypes were used to assess repertoire richness. For all TCRbeta clonotypes obtained by the gDNA method from four donors, generation probabilities were computed with OLGA. TCRdb took over this immuneACCESS table, retaining in-frame rearrangements with V and J assigned. Such tables are incomplete; in checked studies, under half of the missing clones stem from an unresolved V gene, and the remainder is unexplained. V, J and clone size were drawn from that table, and D and trimming were deduced from the DNA. Across this sample there are some 2.3 million clones, with 85% to 95% seen only once. The ten largest clones capture 0.39% of the sample.

Healthy HIV-negative adults with no recently reported acute infections or vaccinations were included as donors. Every donor was a Caucasian adult residing in Nashville, Tennessee, USA. CD4+ T cells were enriched through magnetic negative selection, after which naive cells were positively selected on CD45RA and the remaining negative fraction served as the memory subset. After blood collection by leukapheresis, PBMCs were isolated using Ficoll-Histopaque density gradient centrifugation and then cryopreserved in the vapor phase of liquid nitrogen. Analytical flow cytometry was used to check the purity and quantity of every magnetically sorted T cell population. Genomic DNA was isolated from each sorted fraction and quantified by UV absorbance on a Nanodrop 2000c. Concerning this clone itself: This clone's antigen is unknown. Base qualities are not provided; no much larger clone lies one nucleotide away.

The specimen was naive CD4+ T cells from PBMCs. The cell subset or site label, as the study defines it: CD45RA+ positively selected. This TCR derives from a man aged 18 to 29 in good health. Some clones in this sample may be carry-over from other donors' samples.

The CDR3 sequence is CSVVRTSGTDTQYF. The DNA sequence is given as TGCAGCGTTGTCCGAACTAGCGGCACAGATACGCAGTATTTT. Recombination linked TRBV29-1 to TRBJ2-3; 7 junctional bases match TRBD2. V and J are trimmed by 4 bases and 1 base, and the gene matches miss 5 bases of the junction. CDR1 and CDR2, looked up from the germline V gene, are SQVTM and ANQGSEA. The CDR3 spans 14 residues, from the cysteine through the phenylalanine. The entry retains the CDR3 DNA only, 42 bases that are in frame from base 1.